These 29 T cell receptor beta chains were sequenced from one sample in a study of immune characterization of retroperitoneal liposarcoma. In TCRdb, the PCR reads were re-called with MiXCR into one record per CDR3 protein. This sample has roughly 2,400 distinct CDR3 sequences, with less than 50% found just once. The specimen sequenced was tumor tissue. All receptors come from a female donor with retroperitoneal liposarcoma.

The chain uses TRBV6-1 and TRBJ2-7; 9 positions agree with TRBD1. Trimming at V came to 4 bases and at J to 2 bases, leaving 6 bases not matched to a gene. CDR1 and CDR2 (germline): MNHNS, SASEGT. The CDR3 totals 15 residues. The CDR3 protein is CASSVAGTGPYEQYF. The CDR3 region has the DNA TGTGCCAGCAGTGTAGCCGGGACAGGGCCCTACGAGCAGTACTTC.

This clonotype has only a few counts. The chain has TRBV12-3 or TRBV12-4 and TRBJ2-1; tentative D call: TRBD2 (5 bases). V shed 6 bases and J shed 5 bases, with 17 bases lying between them. This CDR3 has 15 amino acids. As DNA, the CDR3 is TGTGCCAGCAGCTCCCGGGAACCCGATAACAATGAGCAGTTCTTC. It yields the protein CASSSREPDNNEQFF.

The chain has TRBV11-3 and TRBJ2-1, with 8 bases identical to TRBD2. The DNA matches TRBJ2-7 better at its end, which makes the J call doubtful. Germline CDR1 and CDR2: SGHNT and YENEEA. The CDR3 sequence is 15 residues long. The CDR3 here is CASSPIAGSYNEQYF. The CDR3 DNA follows: TGTGCCAGCAGCCCTATAGCGGGATCTTACAATGAGCAGTACTTC.

J is TRBJ1-2 and V is TRBV12-3 or TRBV12-4; 9 bases are a match to TRBD1. J gave up 6 bases and V 6 bases, and 11 bases lay outside the gene matches. This CDR3 comprises 15 residues. CDR3 protein: CASRTGGALVDGYTF. CDR3 sequence (DNA): TGTGCCAGCAGAACAGGGGGCGCGTTGGTGGATGGCTACACCTTC.

This chain links TRBV11-2 with TRBJ2-2, with 7 positions matching TRBD1. Trimming at V came to 0 bases and at J to 0 bases, leaving 1 base not matched to a gene. The length of the CDR3 is 16 residues. Germline V gene data show CDR1 as SGHAT and CDR2 as FQNNGV. CDR3 in amino acids: CASSLDQGANTGELFF. CDR3 sequence (DNA): TGTGCCAGCAGCTTAGACCAGGGGGCGAACACCGGGGAGCTGTTTTTT. Drawing the rest from reference TRBV11-2 and TRBJ2-2, the complete variable domain is EAGVAQSPRYKIIEKRQSVAFWCNPISGHATLYWYQQILGQGPKLLIQFQNNGVVDDSQLPKDRFSAERLKGVDSTLKIQPAKLEDSAVYLCASSLDQGANTGELFFGEGSRLTVL.

V is TRBV7-2 and J is TRBJ2-5; 7 bases agree with TRBD1. Losses at the gene ends were 2 bases for V and 1 base for J; bases not matched to a gene: 10. CDR1 and CDR2 from the germline V gene are SGHTA and FQGNSA. The CDR3 runs to 17 residues. The DNA of the CDR3 is TGTGCCAGCAGCTTAACATCCCGGACAGGCCCCCAAGAGACCCAGTACTTC. Protein product: CASSLTSRTGPQETQYF. Combining the CDR3 with reference TRBV7-2 and TRBJ2-5 gives the whole variable domain GAGVSQSPSNKVTEKGKDVELRCDPISGHTALYWYRQSLGQGLEFLIYFQGNSAPDKSGLPSDRFSAERTGGSVSTLTIQRTQQEDSAVYLCASSLTSRTGPQETQYFGPGTRLLVL.

The CDR3 is CASSFYVTSGLPNEQYF. DNA for the CDR3: TGTGCCAGCAGTTTTTACGTCACTAGCGGTTTGCCCAATGAGCAGTACTTC. The genes are TRBV12-3 or TRBV12-4 and TRBJ2-5; 8 bases agree with TRBD2. The CDR3 sequence is 17 residues long. J was trimmed by 11 bases and V by 3 bases; bases with no gene match: 20.

J is TRBJ2-7 and V is TRBV6-1; D might be TRBD1 or TRBD2, each matching 5 bases. Germline V CDR1 and CDR2: MNHNS, SASEGT. The CDR3 covers 13 residues. Between the trimmed V and J ends, which lost 4 bases and 1 base, there was a span of 8 bases. CDR3 residues: CASSVGESYEQYF. The CDR3 region has the DNA TGTGCCAGCAGTGTGGGGGAGTCCTACGAGCAGTACTTC.

The CDR3 protein is CASSRGRDPPTNEKLFF. For the CDR3, the DNA is TGTGCCAGCAGTAGGGGCAGGGACCCACCAACTAATGAAAAACTGTTTTTT. This chain joins TRBV7-8 and TRBJ1-4; weak D call: TRBD1 (5 bases). The length of the CDR3 is 17 residues. V lost 6 bases and J 0 bases, leaving 17 bases between the germline ends. From germline, CDR1 is SGHVS and CDR2 FQNEAQ.

The V gene is TRBV6-1, the J gene TRBJ2-7; possible D gene TRBD1, 5 bases. CDR1 MNHNS and CDR2 SASEGT come from the germline V gene. This CDR3 is built from 13 residues. Trimming took off 6 bases at V and 1 base at J, with 10 bases between the two ends. For the CDR3, the DNA is TGTGCCAGCAGCCCAGGGATGTCCTACGAGCAGTACTTC. Its protein is CASSPGMSYEQYF.

This clonotype is labeled medium-sized. CDR3 in DNA: TGTGCCAGCAAACGTAGCGGGAGCAACACAGATACGCAGTATTTT. Translated: CASKRSGSNTDTQYF. The V call is TRBV6-1, the J call TRBJ2-3; TRBD2 matches at 9 bases. This CDR3 region has 15 residues. V shed 7 bases, J shed 2 bases, and the junction held 7 bases outside the gene matches. Germline loops: CDR1 MNHNS, CDR2 SASEGT.

This clonotype was seen a handful of times. This chain links TRBV6-1 with TRBJ2-4; 13 positions agree with TRBD2. CDR1 and CDR2 from the germline V gene are MNHNS and SASEGT. The CDR3 consists of 17 residues. V was pared by 5 bases and J by 13 bases, with 17 bases of the junction left unmatched. CDR3 region: CASSRGTSGKSPNEQYF. CDR3 bases: TGTGCCAGCAGTAGGGGGACTAGCGGGAAAAGCCCCAATGAGCAGTACTTC.

By proportion, this clonotype is medium-sized. DNA of the CDR3: TGTGCCAGCAGCTTCGAAGAGACCGGGGAGCTGTTTTTT. Amino acids: CASSFEETGELFF. The chain links TRBV7-7 to TRBJ2-2; no reliable D call. V gave up 3 bases and J gave up 5 bases, with 7 bases separating them. The CDR3 runs 13 residues. Germline CDR1 reads SSHAT; CDR2 reads FNYEAQ (reference sequence).

A remark on this clonotype: The junction departs from the called germline gene at one end, perhaps through a read error. The chain uses TRBV7-6 and TRBJ2-1; unclear D gene. CDR1 and CDR2 (germline): SGHVS, FNYEAQ. The length of the CDR3 is 13 residues. The CDR3 sequence is CASSLPDGETQFF. In DNA form, the CDR3 reads TGTGCTAGCAGCTTGCCCGACGGCGAGACCCAGTTCTTC.

This clonotype was seen only a few times. The chain is built from TRBV6-1 and TRBJ2-3; 8 bases match TRBD1. Germline CDR1 and CDR2: MNHNS and SASEGT. The CDR3 has 17 residues. Trimming removed 4 bases from V and 0 bases from J; junction bases left unmatched: 9. The chain's CDR3 is CASSVGGQAVSTDTQYF. Written as DNA, the CDR3 is TGTGCCAGCAGTGTCGGGGGACAGGCAGTTAGCACAGATACGCAGTATTTT.

The chain has TRBV6-1 and TRBJ2-1, with unresolved D. The germline CDR1 and CDR2 sequences are MNHNS and SASEGT. V was shortened by 3 bases and J by 0 bases, with 9 bases between the two germline ends. This CDR3 contains 15 residues. The CDR3 loop reads CASSESSSSYNEQFF. For the CDR3, the DNA is TGTGCCAGCAGTGAGAGCTCGAGCTCCTACAATGAGCAGTTCTTC.

The V gene is TRBV4-3, the J gene TRBJ2-5; 10 bases map to TRBD1. The J call could be wrong; TRBJ2-1 is a better fit for the DNA end. This CDR3 comprises 13 residues. Germline loops: CDR1 LGHNA, CDR2 YSLEER. CDR3 loop: CASCRDRGYEQFF. As DNA, the CDR3 is TGCGCCAGCTGCCGGGACAGGGGCTACGAGCAGTTCTTC.

The chain couples TRBV6-1 to TRBJ2-3; no clear D. There are 13 residues in the CDR3. Germline V gene lookup returns CDR1 MNHNS and CDR2 SASEGT. V was clipped by 6 bases and J by 5 bases, with 12 bases between them. The CDR3 DNA follows: TGTGCCAGCAGAGTGGACGGAGAAGATACGCAGTATTTT. Translated: CASRVDGEDTQYF.

Of note for this clonotype: A much larger clone differs from this one at a single base, so this may be a read error. V and J are TRBV6-1 and TRBJ2-1; 13 bases are a match to TRBD2. V trimming: 8 bases; J trimming: 10 bases; junction bases outside the gene matches: 17. The CDR3 covers 17 residues. Germline-derived CDR1 and CDR2 are MNHNS and SASEGT. The CDR3 DNA reads TGTGCCAGCCGGGCCGGGACTAGCGGGGCCAGGAGGAAGGAGCAGTTCTTC. Amino acids: CASRAGTSGARRKEQFF.

The sample holds one count of this clonotype. The chain uses TRBV6-1 and TRBJ2-1; 8 positions agree with TRBD2. V was pared by 6 bases and J by 6 bases, with 10 bases of the junction left unmatched. Germline CDR1 is MNHNS and CDR2 is SASEGT. The length of the CDR3 is 15 residues. The CDR3, as DNA: TGTGCCAGCAGCACCGGGAGTGCGGGAGGCAATGAGCAGTTCTTC. It specifies CASSTGSAGGNEQFF.

This chain connects TRBV6-1 to TRBJ1-4; TRBD1 matches at 7 bases. The CDR3 contains 14 residues. V lost 5 bases, J lost 7 bases, and 7 bases stayed unmatched. Germline values: CDR1 MNHNS, CDR2 SASEGT. The CDR3 here is CASSSRQGGEKLFF. The CDR3 nucleotides read TGTGCCAGCAGTTCCCGACAGGGAGGTGAAAAACTGTTTTTT.

This chain uses TRBV6-1 with TRBJ2-1; maybe TRBD2 (6 bases). V was trimmed by 5 bases and J by 10 bases, leaving 18 bases between them. Germline CDR1 is MNHNS and CDR2 is SASEGT. The length of the CDR3 is 14 residues. Written as DNA, the CDR3 is TGTGCCAGCAGTTACGACGCGGGGTTCGGGGAGCAGTTCTTC. It codes for CASSYDAGFGEQFF.

Relative to its sample, this clonotype is large (0.1 to 1%). The chain joins TRBV7-2 to TRBJ2-5, with 11 nucleotides matching TRBD2. The CDR3 has 17 amino acids. V lost 5 bases to trimming and J lost 4 bases; unmatched junction nucleotides: 12. CDR1 is SGHTA, CDR2 FQGNSA, per germline. The CDR3 region has the DNA TGTGCCAGCAGCGACGTAGCGGGAGGGCTTCAAGGAGAGACCCAGTACTTC. Encoded protein: CASSDVAGGLQGETQYF.

This clonotype has only a few counts. The chain uses TRBV6-1 and TRBJ2-4; 8 nucleotides align to TRBD2. Germline V gene sequence: CDR1 MNHNS, CDR2 SASEGT. This CDR3 comprises 13 residues. Germline trimming cut 5 bases from V and 13 bases from J; bases unmatched to any gene: 10. The CDR3 DNA reads as TGTGCCAGCAGTTACGAGCGGGAGACTGAGCAGTACTTC. This codes for CASSYERETEQYF.

The gene calls are TRBV7-2 and TRBJ2-1; 11 bases match TRBD2. Germline V lookup: CDR1 SGHTA, CDR2 FQGNSA. This CDR3 is 17 amino acids long. Trimming at V came to 5 bases and at J to 7 bases, leaving 13 bases not matched to a gene. CDR3 loop: CASSHGVAGGRRNEQFF. CDR3 bases: TGTGCCAGCAGCCACGGGGTAGCGGGAGGGCGGAGGAATGAGCAGTTCTTC. Complete variable domain (other parts from reference TRBV7-2 and TRBJ2-1): GAGVSQSPSNKVTEKGKDVELRCDPISGHTALYWYRQSLGQGLEFLIYFQGNSAPDKSGLPSDRFSAERTGGSVSTLTIQRTQQEDSAVYLCASSHGVAGGRRNEQFFGPGTRLTVL.

The chain carries TRBV11-3 and TRBJ2-1; D is ambiguous. The DNA end lines up better with TRBJ2-7; the J call may be wrong. The germline gives CDR1 SGHNT, CDR2 YENEEA. CDR3 length: 12 amino acids. The CDR3 loop is CASSYFEGEQYF. DNA for the CDR3: TGTGCCAGCAGCTATTTTGAAGGCGAGCAGTACTTC.

This clonotype was found a few times. This chain joins TRBV7-8 and TRBJ2-1; D is ambiguous. Trimming shortened V by 5 bases and J by 8 bases, and 22 bases separated the two germline ends. CDR1 SGHVS and CDR2 FQNEAQ come from the germline V gene. CDR3 length: 16 amino acids. CDR3 nucleotides: TGTGCCAGCAGCCCACTCAACAGACCTAAGCTCGATGAGCAGTTCTTC. The encoded protein is CASSPLNRPKLDEQFF. Looking up the rest from reference TRBV7-8 and TRBJ2-1 gives the full variable domain: GAGVSQSPRYKVAKRGQDVALRCDPISGHVSLFWYQQALGQGPEFLTYFQNEAQLDKSGLPSDRFFAERPEGSVSTLKIQRTQQEDSAVYLCASSPLNRPKLDEQFFGPGTRLTVL.

Concerning this clonotype itself: This may stem from a read error, because a much larger clone lies one nucleotide away. The chain has TRBV7-4 and TRBJ2-5, with D perhaps assigned TRBD1 or TRBD2 (6 bases each). The germline V gene encodes CDR1 SGHVT and CDR2 SQSDAQ. With 5 bases removed from V and 11 bases from J, the gap between germline ends came to 27 bases. CDR3 length: 16 amino acids. CDR3 coding DNA: TGTGCCAGCAGCCCGAACGGGGGCAATTACTACAATGAGCAGTACTTC. It translates to CASSPNGGNYYNEQYF. The variable domain in full, with the rest retrieved from reference TRBV7-4 and TRBJ2-5, is GAGVSQSPRYKVAKRGRDVALRCDSISGHVTLYWYRQTLGQGSEVLTYSQSDAQRDKSGRPSGRFSAERPERSVSTLKIQRTEQGDSAVYLCASSPNGGNYYNEQYFGPGTRLLVL.

The V and J genes are TRBV6-1 and TRBJ1-1; the D gene is possibly TRBD1 (5 bases). The germline V gene encodes CDR1 MNHNS and CDR2 SASEGT. With 3 bases removed from V and 7 bases from J, the gap between germline ends came to 9 bases. The CDR3 runs to 12 residues. CDR3 DNA sequence: TGTGCCAGCAGTGATACAGGATTTGAAGCTTTCTTT. Its translation is CASSDTGFEAFF.